Listed below are T cell receptor beta chains from one sample, sequenced in a study of T cell responses to AZD1222 COVID-19 vaccine. The data were produced by immunoSEQ multiplex PCR, yet TCRdb's version contains in-frame clones alone and is incomplete. This table holds 130,000 to 150,000 clones, around 84% found once. The source material was peripheral blood, sampled 28 days after the second AZD1222 dose. Every receptor here comes from an adult who received the AZD1222 COVID-19 vaccine. Each CDR3 is given with its conserved first and last residue.

CDR3 protein: CASSFLTGSYEQYF
CDR3 length: 14
V gene: TRBV5-6
J gene: TRBJ2-7

CDR3 protein: CASRQATSNYGYTF
CDR3 length: 14
V gene: TRBV19
J gene: TRBJ1-2

CDR3 protein: CASSQLGGADQPQHF
CDR3 length: 15
V gene: TRBV5-1
J gene: TRBJ1-5

CDR3 protein: CASSQVGAGFDEQFF
CDR3 length: 15
V gene: TRBV3-1/TRBV3-2
J gene: TRBJ2-1

CDR3 protein: CATSDLGQGPDTQYF
CDR3 length: 15
V gene: TRBV24-1
J gene: TRBJ2-3

CDR3 protein: CAWSVPGYTEAFF
CDR3 length: 13
V gene: TRBV30
J gene: TRBJ1-1

CDR3 protein: CASSPEFWTGYGYTF
CDR3 length: 15
V gene: TRBV3-1/TRBV3-2
J gene: TRBJ1-2

CDR3 protein: CASNGQGNTEAFF
CDR3 length: 13
V gene: TRBV19
J gene: TRBJ1-1

CDR3 protein: CASSEVRGYSNQPQHF
CDR3 length: 16
V gene: TRBV6-1
J gene: TRBJ1-5

CDR3 protein: CARSFLGGWGTGNTIYF
CDR3 length: 17
V gene: TRBV7-5
J gene: TRBJ1-3

CDR3 protein: CASSQRAGFYGYTF
CDR3 length: 14
V gene: TRBV3-1/TRBV3-2
J gene: TRBJ1-2

CDR3 protein: CASSYSEQGADTEAFF
CDR3 length: 16
V gene: TRBV6-5
J gene: TRBJ1-1

CDR3 protein: CSVDGLAGTDTQYF
CDR3 length: 14
V gene: TRBV29-1
J gene: TRBJ2-3

CDR3 protein: CASIWTAPSGEAFF
CDR3 length: 14
V gene: TRBV6-5
J gene: TRBJ1-1

CDR3 protein: CASSRDFTDTQYF
CDR3 length: 13
V gene: TRBV12-3/TRBV12-4
J gene: TRBJ2-3

CDR3 protein: CATSSGIGEKLFF
CDR3 length: 13
V gene: TRBV15
J gene: TRBJ1-4

CDR3 protein: CASSPMDVQLYGYTF
CDR3 length: 15
V gene: TRBV18
J gene: TRBJ1-2

CDR3 protein: CASSYPGTNYGYTF
CDR3 length: 14
V gene: TRBV6-2/TRBV6-3
J gene: TRBJ1-2

CDR3 protein: CASSQETQYF
CDR3 length: 10
V gene: TRBV28
J gene: TRBJ2-5

CDR3 protein: CASSEDLASYEQYF
CDR3 length: 14
V gene: TRBV2
J gene: TRBJ2-7

CDR3 protein: CASSSPGPGGKDEQFF
CDR3 length: 16
V gene: TRBV7-8
J gene: TRBJ2-1

CDR3 protein: CASSEQGGPGEKLFF
CDR3 length: 15
V gene: TRBV6-1
J gene: TRBJ1-4

CDR3 protein: CASSLDGGELFF
CDR3 length: 12
V gene: TRBV5-4
J gene: TRBJ2-2

CDR3 protein: CASSLDFLAYTF
CDR3 length: 12
V gene: TRBV5-1
J gene: TRBJ1-2

CDR3 protein: CSVEAWGVQGYEQYF
CDR3 length: 15
V gene: TRBV29-1
J gene: TRBJ2-7

CDR3 protein: CASKWGPNTGELFF
CDR3 length: 14
V gene: TRBV7-9
J gene: TRBJ2-2

CDR3 protein: CATRGRPGVNEKLFF
CDR3 length: 15
V gene: TRBV15
J gene: TRBJ1-4

CDR3 protein: CSGTTSDEQYF
CDR3 length: 11
V gene: TRBV29-1
J gene: TRBJ2-7

CDR3 protein: CASSHGRASTGELFF
CDR3 length: 15
V gene: TRBV5-8
J gene: TRBJ2-2

CDR3 protein: CASSQVGGSYEQYF
CDR3 length: 14
V gene: TRBV14
J gene: TRBJ2-7

CDR3 protein: CASSLVQETQYF
CDR3 length: 12
V gene: TRBV11-2
J gene: TRBJ2-5

CDR3 protein: CSASSLATNEKLFF
CDR3 length: 14
V gene: TRBV20-1
J gene: TRBJ1-4

CDR3 protein: CASSLADRGGEQFF
CDR3 length: 14
V gene: TRBV7-9
J gene: TRBJ2-1

CDR3 protein: CSASGPRGAFF
CDR3 length: 11
V gene: TRBV20-1
J gene: TRBJ1-1

CDR3 protein: CASSLSQMGLTASGNTIYF
CDR3 length: 19
V gene: TRBV5-6
J gene: TRBJ1-3

CDR3 protein: CASSLGSGAVRETQYF
CDR3 length: 16
V gene: TRBV11-3
J gene: TRBJ2-5

CDR3 protein: CASSLGPRGEKLFF
CDR3 length: 14
V gene: TRBV6-5
J gene: TRBJ1-4

CDR3 protein: CASSLAAREAGNEQFF
CDR3 length: 16
V gene: TRBV5-1
J gene: TRBJ2-1

CDR3 protein: CASSPRRPDGNTIYF
CDR3 length: 15
V gene: TRBV4-1
J gene: TRBJ1-3

CDR3 protein: CASTSGGQLYEQYF
CDR3 length: 14
V gene: TRBV3-1/TRBV3-2
J gene: TRBJ2-7

CDR3 protein: CASSQGYSGNTIYF
CDR3 length: 14
V gene: TRBV3-1/TRBV3-2
J gene: TRBJ1-3

CDR3 protein: CASSLGGVNQPQHF
CDR3 length: 14
V gene: TRBV5-6
J gene: TRBJ1-5

CDR3 protein: CATSSGGNRQGSSYEQYF
CDR3 length: 18
V gene: TRBV28
J gene: TRBJ2-7

CDR3 protein: CASSLVAGYGYTF
CDR3 length: 13
V gene: TRBV7-9
J gene: TRBJ1-2

CDR3 protein: CASSRVGVQETQYF
CDR3 length: 14
V gene: TRBV11-2
J gene: TRBJ2-5

CDR3 protein: CASSIPTGNTEAFF
CDR3 length: 14
V gene: TRBV19
J gene: TRBJ1-1